A single sample is the source of the 10 T cell receptor beta chains below, sequenced in a study of T cell clonality in common variable immunodeficiency. Assay: immunoSEQ multiplex PCR; the TCRdb copy retains only in-frame clones and omits some. Sampling found about 40,000 clones, none seen once. Sequencing was carried out using peripheral blood mononuclear cells. The source is a person aged 18 to 70 in good health.

This clone was counted at least ten times. The read finishes 3 residues shy of the CDR3 end, and the germline J gene is used to complete it. The rearrangement links TRBV12-3 or TRBV12-4 to TRBJ1-2; possibly TRBD1 for D (6 bases). This CDR3 contains 12 residues. V lost 4 bases, J lost 7 bases, and 10 bases lay in between. The chain's CDR3 is CASSSGGVGYTF. Partial CDR3 DNA: TGTGCCAGCAGTTCGGGGGGCGTTGGC.

Regarding this clone: The read ends 3 residues early relative to the CDR3; the germline J gene fills the gap. The chain has TRBV6-1 and TRBJ1-2, with D hard to call. The germline V gene has CDR1 MNHNS and CDR2 SASEGT. The CDR3 covers 15 residues. CDR3 protein: CASSEGLAGADTYTF. The CDR3 DNA, read in part, is TGTGCCAGCAGTGAAGGACTAGCGGGAGCAGATACC.

This clone appeared many times. With the read ending 3 residues before the CDR3 end, the germline J gene is used to fill in that end. The chain employs TRBV7-4 and TRBJ2-3; 11 bases agree with TRBD2. Germline CDR1 is SGHVT and CDR2 is SQSDAQ. The length of the CDR3 is 17 residues. V shed 5 bases and J 4 bases; nucleotides not matched to a gene: 11. The CDR3 bases that were read are TGTGCCAGCAGCCTGCGCCTAGCGGGGGGTGATGCAGATACG. Residues: CASSLRLAGGDADT. The complete CDR3 reads CASSLRLAGGDADTQYF. The variable domain in full, with the rest retrieved from reference TRBV7-4 and TRBJ2-3, is GAGVSQSPRYKVAKRGRDVALRCDSISGHVTLYWYRQTLGQGSEVLTYSQSDAQRDKSGRPSGRFSAERPERSVSTLKIQRTEQGDSAVYLCASSLRLAGGDADTQYFGPGTRLTVL.

This clone was observed at least ten times. Read coverage stops 3 residues before the CDR3 terminus; the germline J gene supplies the remainder. The chain recombines TRBV19 with TRBJ1-1, with unresolved D. The V end was cut by 5 bases, the J end by 3 bases, with 19 bases between. The germline gives CDR1 LNHDA, CDR2 SQIVND (reference sequence). There are 16 residues in the CDR3. The part of the CDR3 DNA that was read is TGTGCCAGTAGTCCACGTCTAAGCTTCTTAGACACTGAA. Translated: CASSPRLSFLDTE. The full CDR3 protein reads CASSPRLSFLDTEAFF.

This clone occurred many times. The CDR3 goes on 3 residues after the read ends, and that part is filled in from the germline J gene. This chain connects TRBV28 to TRBJ1-2, with a possible D match to TRBD1 (5 bases). The CDR3 totals 15 residues. The germline V gene has CDR1 MDHEN and CDR2 SYDVKM. This CDR3 reads CASSLFVRGGSGYTF. The covered CDR3 bases are TGTGCCAGCAGTTTATTCGTCCGGGGGGGGAGCGGC.

This clone was seen ten or more times. Coverage ceases 3 residues before the CDR3 finishes, and the germline J gene fills in the end. The chain is built from TRBV5-1 and TRBJ1-1; possibly TRBD1 for D (5 bases). This CDR3 contains 15 residues. Germline-derived CDR1 and CDR2 are SGHRS and YFSETQ. Deletions cut 1 base from V and 1 base from J, with 11 bases between. This CDR3 is CASSLRRGENTEAFF. The CDR3 bases that were read are TGCGCCAGCAGCTTGAGGAGGGGAGAGAACACTGAA.

This clone has ten or more counts. The observed sequence ends 3 residues before the CDR3 terminus, with the missing tail filled in from the germline J gene. This sequence joins TRBV5-1 and TRBJ2-3; 9 bases are a match to TRBD2. Germline CDR1 reads SGHRS; CDR2 reads YFSETQ. Trimming took 2 bases from V and 4 from J; bases not matched to a gene: 5. The CDR3 covers 15 residues. This chain's CDR3 is CASSFLVAGADTQYF. CDR3 DNA, as far as it was read: TGCGCCAGCAGCTTTTTAGTAGCGGGGGCAGATACG.

This clone was found many times. The missing CDR3 end, 3 residues past where the read stops, is filled in from the germline J gene. This sequence joins TRBV4-1 and TRBJ2-7, with a weak D call TRBD2 (5 bases). The CDR3 length is 14 residues. Per germline, CDR1 MGHRA and CDR2 YSYEKL. Deletions cut 4 bases from V and 6 bases from J, with 16 bases between. The part of the CDR3 DNA that was read is TGCGCCAGCAGCCGACCCCTCGGAGAGGGCGAG. Translating gives CASSRPLGEGE. The complete CDR3 protein is CASSRPLGEGEQYF.

This clone was counted at least ten times. The CDR3 is cut off 3 residues early in the read; its end comes from the germline J gene. The gene calls are TRBV10-1 and TRBJ2-3; unclear D gene. The CDR3 covers 13 residues. In germline, CDR1 is WNHNN, CDR2 SYGVQD (reference sequence). CDR3 DNA (partial): TGCGCCAGCAGTGAGACCCAGGCCCGGACG. It codes for CASSETQART. The whole CDR3 region reads CASSETQARTQYF.

This clone was counted between two and nine times. The CDR3 end lies 3 residues beyond the end of the read and is filled in from the germline J gene. V is TRBV18 and J is TRBJ1-2, with a weak D call TRBD1 (5 bases). In germline, CDR1 is KGHSH, CDR2 LQKENI. The CDR3 is made up of 14 amino acids. The CDR3 bases that were read are TGTGCCAGCTCACCGGCAGGGAGCTCCTACGAC. Its translation is CASSPAGSSYD. The entire CDR3 reads CASSPAGSSYDYTF. Complete variable domain (other parts from reference TRBV18 and TRBJ1-2): NAGVMQNPRHLVRRRGQEARLRCSPMKGHSHVYWYRQLPEEGLKFMVYLQKENIIDESGMPKERFSAEFPKEGPSILRIQQVVRGDSAAYFCASSPAGSSYDYTFGSGTRLTVV.